The rows below give T cell receptor beta chains drawn from one sample of a study of tumor and adjacent non-tumor tissue in lung cancer. TCRdb processed the multiplex PCR reads anew with MiXCR; each CDR3 protein has one entry. Of fewer than 100,000 distinct CDR3 sequences listed, roughly two thirds are singletons. The sample taken for sequencing was lung tumor tissue. The receptors here all came from a woman aged 35 to 49 with non-small cell lung cancer. The CDR3 runs from the conserved cysteine through the conserved F or W. The order of the fields is V gene, J gene, clone size, D gene, CDR3 protein, CDR3 DNA. The D gene is left open where the match is weak. Size is stated for part of the rows, as once, few or many counts, or as a class when the clone is expanded.

v_call: TRBV12-3/TRBV12-4; j_call: TRBJ2-2; clone_size: -; d_call: TRBD1; cdr3_aa: CASSMGTGPLLTVELLF; cdr3_nt: TGTGCCAGCAGTATGGGGACAGGGCCCCTTCTAACCGTGGAGCTGTTATTT
v_call: TRBV24-1; j_call: TRBJ2-7; clone_size: once; d_call: TRBD1; cdr3_aa: CATSLGQSYEQYF; cdr3_nt: TGTGCCACCTCCCTGGGACAGTCCTACGAGCAGTACTTC
v_call: TRBV20-1; j_call: TRBJ1-2; clone_size: -; d_call: -; cdr3_aa: CSARVQANYDYTF; cdr3_nt: TGCAGTGCTAGGGTACAAGCTAACTATGACTACACCTTC
v_call: TRBV5-1; j_call: TRBJ2-5; clone_size: -; d_call: -; cdr3_aa: CASSSGRGGQETRYF; cdr3_nt: TGCGCCAGCAGCTCTGGAAGGGGAGGCCAAGAGACCCGTTACTTC
v_call: TRBV5-1; j_call: TRBJ2-1; clone_size: few; d_call: TRBD2; cdr3_aa: CASSAGGPNEQFF; cdr3_nt: TGCGCCAGCAGCGCGGGGGGGCCGAATGAGCAGTTCTTC
v_call: TRBV14; j_call: TRBJ2-1; clone_size: -; d_call: -; cdr3_aa: CASSQVGAEANEQFF; cdr3_nt: TGTGCCAGCAGCCAGGTAGGGGCGGAGGCCAATGAGCAGTTCTTT
v_call: TRBV29-1; j_call: TRBJ1-6; clone_size: few; d_call: -; cdr3_aa: CSLGTDYNSPLHF; cdr3_nt: TGCAGCCTTGGGACGGACTATAATTCACCCCTCCACTTT
v_call: TRBV7-9; j_call: TRBJ2-2; clone_size: -; d_call: -; cdr3_aa: CASSLGTLTRELFF; cdr3_nt: TGTGCCAGCAGCTTAGGCACACTCACCAGGGAACTGTTTTTT
v_call: TRBV7-9; j_call: TRBJ2-3; clone_size: -; d_call: TRBD2; cdr3_aa: CASSSSAETSERASGVSDRQYF; cdr3_nt: TGTGCCAGCAGCTCATCCGCCGAAACTAGCGAGAGGGCGTCGGGGGTTTCGGATAGGCAGTATTTT
v_call: TRBV29-1; j_call: TRBJ2-2; clone_size: -; d_call: TRBD2; cdr3_aa: CSVISGGGTGELFF; cdr3_nt: TGCAGCGTTATTAGCGGGGGAGGAACCGGGGAGCTGTTTTTT
v_call: TRBV6-1; j_call: TRBJ2-2; clone_size: once; d_call: TRBD2; cdr3_aa: CASSEQKSRTSFTGELFF; cdr3_nt: TGTGCCAGCAGTGAACAGAAGTCCAGGACTAGTTTCACCGGGGAGCTCTTTTTT
v_call: TRBV6-6; j_call: TRBJ1-5; clone_size: -; d_call: TRBD1; cdr3_aa: CASGYGQANDQPHHF; cdr3_nt: TGTGCCAGCGGTTACGGACAGGCCAATGATCAGCCCCATCATTTT
v_call: TRBV10-3; j_call: TRBJ2-2; clone_size: once; d_call: TRBD2; cdr3_aa: CAIGGGINAGELFF; cdr3_nt: TGTGCCATCGGGGGGGGAATTAACGCCGGGGAGCTGTTTTTT
v_call: TRBV6-6; j_call: TRBJ2-4; clone_size: -; d_call: TRBD2; cdr3_aa: CASGYGGSTTKNIQYF; cdr3_nt: TGTGCCAGCGGTTACGGCGGGAGTACAACCAAAAACATTCAGTACTTC
v_call: TRBV10-3; j_call: TRBJ2-2; clone_size: -; d_call: -; cdr3_aa: CAISAPTQGSGKLFF; cdr3_nt: TGTGCGATCAGCGCTCCCACCCAGGGGTCCGGGAAGCTGTTTTTT
v_call: TRBV6-2/TRBV6-3; j_call: TRBJ2-1; clone_size: many; d_call: TRBD2; cdr3_aa: CASRRAGTYNEQFF; cdr3_nt: TGTGCCAGCAGACGAGCGGGGACCTACAATGAGCAGTTCTTC
v_call: TRBV28; j_call: TRBJ2-2; clone_size: -; d_call: -; cdr3_aa: CASMDGNTGELFF; cdr3_nt: TGTGCCAGCATGGATGGAAACACCGGGGAGCTGTTTTTT
v_call: TRBV6-5; j_call: TRBJ2-7; clone_size: -; d_call: TRBD1; cdr3_aa: CASNPGTGNYEQYF; cdr3_nt: TGTGCCAGCAATCCCGGGACAGGGAACTACGAGCAGTATTTC
v_call: TRBV12-5; j_call: TRBJ2-5; clone_size: -; d_call: -; cdr3_aa: CASGIPSDFQEAQYF; cdr3_nt: TGTGCTAGTGGTATCCCTAGTGATTTCCAAGAGGCCCAGTACTTC
v_call: TRBV5-4; j_call: TRBJ2-2; clone_size: many; d_call: -; cdr3_aa: CASSLDDTGELFF; cdr3_nt: TGTGCCAGCAGCCTAGACGACACCGGGGAGCTGTTTTTT
v_call: TRBV11-2; j_call: TRBJ2-7; clone_size: -; d_call: TRBD1; cdr3_aa: CAGISGQGAYEQYF; cdr3_nt: TGTGCCGGCATCTCGGGACAGGGGGCCTACGAGCAGTATTTC
v_call: TRBV6-2/TRBV6-3; j_call: TRBJ2-1; clone_size: -; d_call: TRBD2; cdr3_aa: CASSSHRGGSHNEQFF; cdr3_nt: TGTGCCAGCAGTTCGCATCGGGGGGGCTCCCACAATGAGCAGTTCTTC
v_call: TRBV5-1; j_call: TRBJ2-3; clone_size: -; d_call: -; cdr3_aa: CASSLGQGGSQPQYF; cdr3_nt: TGCGCCAGCAGCTTGGGGCAGGGGGGCAGTCAGCCCCAGTATTTT
v_call: TRBV11-2; j_call: TRBJ2-1; clone_size: -; d_call: -; cdr3_aa: CANSRTGTENEQFF; cdr3_nt: TGTGCCAACTCCCGAACGGGGACCGAGAACGAGCAGTTCTTC
v_call: TRBV10-2; j_call: TRBJ2-5; clone_size: -; d_call: -; cdr3_aa: CASSVTGRESQYF; cdr3_nt: TGCGCCAGTAGTGTAACAGGGAGGGAGAGCCAGTACTTC
v_call: TRBV5-6; j_call: TRBJ2-3; clone_size: -; d_call: TRBD2; cdr3_aa: CASRLAGGLGTDTQYF; cdr3_nt: TGTGCCAGCAGGCTAGCGGGGGGGCTCGGCACAGATACGCAGTATTTT
v_call: TRBV7-3; j_call: TRBJ2-3; clone_size: -; d_call: TRBD2; cdr3_aa: CASSVGLAGGTDTQYF; cdr3_nt: TGTGCCAGCAGCGTTGGACTAGCGGGAGGCACAGATACGCAGTATTTT
v_call: TRBV5-1; j_call: TRBJ2-1; clone_size: -; d_call: -; cdr3_aa: CVSRSGSYFYNEQFF; cdr3_nt: TGCGTCAGCAGGTCCGGGTCTTACTTCTACAATGAGCAGTTCTTC
v_call: TRBV5-4; j_call: TRBJ2-7; clone_size: -; d_call: TRBD2; cdr3_aa: CASGLKRGGPQYYEQYF; cdr3_nt: TGTGCCAGCGGCTTGAAGCGGGGGGGCCCTCAATACTACGAGCAGTATTTC
v_call: TRBV29-1; j_call: TRBJ2-3; clone_size: -; d_call: -; cdr3_aa: CSVEDPGAGDMQYF; cdr3_nt: TGCAGCGTTGAGGATCCGGGGGCCGGAGATATGCAGTATTTT
v_call: TRBV11-2; j_call: TRBJ2-1; clone_size: few; d_call: TRBD2; cdr3_aa: CTSSLEPSGGIEEFF; cdr3_nt: TGTACCAGCAGCTTAGAACCCAGCGGGGGGATTGAGGAGTTCTTC
v_call: TRBV5-1; j_call: TRBJ2-1; clone_size: -; d_call: -; cdr3_aa: CASSLAGWGPKYNEQFF; cdr3_nt: TGCGCCAGCAGCTTGGCAGGGTGGGGGCCGAAGTACAATGAGCAGTTCTTC
v_call: TRBV5-1; j_call: TRBJ2-5; clone_size: many; d_call: TRBD2; cdr3_aa: CASSPGGQETQYF; cdr3_nt: TGCGCCAGCAGCCCGGGAGGCCAGGAGACCCAGTACTTC
v_call: TRBV11-2; j_call: TRBJ2-7; clone_size: -; d_call: TRBD1; cdr3_aa: CASSPTQGVTYEQYF; cdr3_nt: TGTGCCAGCAGCCCAACCCAGGGGGTCACCTATGAGCAGTACTTC
v_call: TRBV12-3/TRBV12-4; j_call: TRBJ1-2; clone_size: -; d_call: -; cdr3_aa: CPSSLTGAPNYGYTF; cdr3_nt: TGTCCCAGCAGTTTAACGGGAGCCCCAAACTATGGCTACACCTTC
v_call: TRBV28; j_call: TRBJ2-7; clone_size: few; d_call: -; cdr3_aa: CASSLGNRYF; cdr3_nt: TGTGCCAGCAGTTTAGGGAACAGGTACTTC
v_call: TRBV29-1; j_call: TRBJ2-1; clone_size: few; d_call: -; cdr3_aa: CSDEALELLNNEQFF; cdr3_nt: TGCAGCGATGAAGCTTTGGAACTCCTAAACAATGAGCAGTTCTTC
v_call: TRBV7-9; j_call: TRBJ1-5; clone_size: -; d_call: -; cdr3_aa: CASSLGRRGAFNQPQHF; cdr3_nt: TGTGCCAGCAGCTTAGGCCGGAGAGGGGCTTTCAATCAGCCCCAGCATTTT
v_call: TRBV29-1; j_call: TRBJ2-3; clone_size: once; d_call: -; cdr3_aa: CSAQGHRLLVTDTQYF; cdr3_nt: TGCAGCGCTCAGGGCCACCGACTACTAGTGACAGATACGCAGTATTTT
v_call: TRBV14; j_call: TRBJ1-5; clone_size: -; d_call: -; cdr3_aa: CASSQDLDQPHHF; cdr3_nt: TGTGCCAGCAGCCAAGATCTCGATCAGCCCCATCATTTT
v_call: TRBV11-2; j_call: TRBJ2-3; clone_size: many; d_call: -; cdr3_aa: CASSSATDTQYF; cdr3_nt: TGTGCCAGCAGCTCAGCCACAGATACGCAGTATTTT
v_call: TRBV6-6; j_call: TRBJ2-7; clone_size: -; d_call: -; cdr3_aa: CAIRRDPTRGYEEYF; cdr3_nt: TGTGCCATCAGACGCGACCCGACTAGGGGCTACGAGGAGTACTTC